The rows below give T cell receptor beta chains drawn from one sample of a study of cytomegalovirus exposure and HLA in healthy donors. Method: immunoSEQ multiplex PCR; TCRdb's copy keeps in-frame clones and lacks some. The repertoire holds more than 55,000 clones, 83% seen once, with roughly 4.5% in the top ten. Sequenced input: PBMCs. Receptors were obtained from a man in his thirties or forties in good health and CMV-seronegative. Each CDR3 is given with its conserved first and last residue. D genes are given only for firm matches. Clone size appears in some rows only: once, few, many, or a class for an expanded clone.

>NA|TRBV6-1|NA|TRBJ2-1
TGTGCCAGCAGCGAGGGGGGGGGCTCCTACAATGAGCAGTTCTTC
CASSEGGGSYNEQFF
>TRBD1|TRBV7-9|NA|TRBJ2-1
TGTGCCAGCAGCTTAGGAGCCGGACAGGGGATTTTAGATGAGCAGTTCTTC
CASSLGAGQGILDEQFF
>TRBD1|TRBV19|NA|TRBJ1-5
TGTGCCAGTAGTATTGGGACAGGCGACTTTCTTAGCAATCGGCCCCAGCATTTT
CASSIGTGDFLSNRPQHF
>TRBD1|TRBV5-1|NA|TRBJ2-7
TGCGCCAGCAGCGGGGACAGGGGCTACGAGCAGTACTTC
CASSGDRGYEQYF
>NA|TRBV7-2|NA|TRBJ2-7
TGTGCCAGCAGCTACCTTCGCTCGAGCCCCCAAATGATCCACGAGCAGTACTTC
CASSYLRSSPQMIHEQYF
>NA|TRBV11-2|NA|TRBJ1-2
TGTGCCAGCAGCTCTATCCTAACTACTAACTATGGCTACACCTTC
CASSSILTTNYGYTF
>TRBD2|TRBV9|once|TRBJ2-1
TGTGCCAGCAGCGGAGGACTAGCGGGGTACAATGAGCAGTTCTTC
CASSGGLAGYNEQFF
>TRBD2|TRBV10-3|NA|TRBJ2-1
TGTGCCATCAGTGAAGGTTTAAGCGGGGGGGCGAAAGACAATGAGCAGTTCTTC
CAISEGLSGGAKDNEQFF
>TRBD1|TRBV4-1|NA|TRBJ2-7
TGCGCCAGCAGCCAAGAATTACAGGGGGCGCGGGAGCAGTACTTC
CASSQELQGAREQYF
>NA|TRBV7-2|NA|TRBJ1-2
TGTGCCAGCAGCCCCACCCCGGGGGCTAACTATGGCTACACCTTC
CASSPTPGANYGYTF
>TRBD1|TRBV5-1|NA|TRBJ2-3
TGCGCCAGCAGCTCACAGGGGGCGCAGAATACGCAGTATTTT
CASSSQGAQNTQYF
>NA|TRBV9|NA|TRBJ1-3
TGTGCCAGCAGCGCCCTGGGAGGTTCAAGCTCTGGAAACACCATATATTTT
CASSALGGSSSGNTIYF
>NA|TRBV7-9|NA|TRBJ1-6
TGTTCCAGCAGAGGGAGCCGACTCTCCTATAATTCACCCCTCCACTTT
CSSRGSRLSYNSPLHF
>NA|TRBV20-1|NA|TRBJ1-1
TGCAGTGCTAGCGGGGGCACTGAAGCTTTCTTT
CSASGGTEAFF
>NA|TRBV29-1|NA|TRBJ1-1
TGCAGCGTTTTCGGGAGTTTCACTGAAGCTTTCTTT
CSVFGSFTEAFF
>TRBD1|TRBV7-2|NA|TRBJ2-1
TGTGCCAGCAGCCGACAGGGGACTGAGCAGTTCTTC
CASSRQGTEQFF
>NA|TRBV6-6|NA|TRBJ2-1
TGTGCCAGCACCGCGAGGCACAATGAGCAGTTCTTC
CASTARHNEQFF
>NA|TRBV6-4|NA|TRBJ1-6
TGTGCCAGCAGTGACTCGACGCTCGGAGCTAATTCACCCCTCCACTTT
CASSDSTLGANSPLHF
>TRBD1|TRBV14|NA|TRBJ1-1
TGTGCCAGCAGCCAACCAGGGGGCCCGGCTGAAGCTTTCTTT
CASSQPGGPAEAFF
>TRBD1|TRBV6-5|NA|TRBJ2-7
TGTGCCAGCAGTTACCGGGACAGGGGATTATACGAGCAGTACTTC
CASSYRDRGLYEQYF
>TRBD2|TRBV10-1|many|TRBJ2-1
TGCGCCGTAGCACCGGCTAGCGGGAGCGGGGAGCAGTTCTTC
CAVAPASGSGEQFF
>NA|TRBV19|NA|TRBJ2-1
TGTGCCAGTAGTACCCAAACCGGCAATGAGCAGTTCTTC
CASSTQTGNEQFF
>TRBD1|TRBV6-5|few|TRBJ1-1
TGTGCCAGCAGCCCCGGACAGGGAGGGGAAGCTTTCTTT
CASSPGQGGEAFF
>NA|TRBV7-2|NA|TRBJ2-2
TGTGCCAGCAGGTATACCGGGTTTCTTCCCGGGGAGCTGTTTTTT
CASRYTGFLPGELFF
>TRBD2|TRBV9|NA|TRBJ2-3
TGTGCCAGCAGCGTGAGCGGGAGAGACACAGATACGCAGTATTTT
CASSVSGRDTDTQYF
>NA|TRBV6-6|NA|TRBJ1-1
TGTGCCAGCAGTTACCTCCTGGGGGGGGACACTGAAGCTTTCTTT
CASSYLLGGDTEAFF
>NA|TRBV7-6|NA|TRBJ2-3
TGTGCCAGCAGCTTAATGGCAGGATTCACAGATACGCAGTATTTT
CASSLMAGFTDTQYF
>NA|TRBV6-1|NA|TRBJ1-1
TGTGCCAGCAGTTCTATGGGGGGGGTCACTGAAGCTTTCTTT
CASSSMGGVTEAFF
>TRBD2|TRBV5-1|NA|TRBJ2-3
TGCGCCAGCAGCTTGGGGACTAGCACTACGCAGTATTTT
CASSLGTSTTQYF
>TRBD1|TRBV2|NA|TRBJ2-1
TGTGCCAGCAGTCAGGACAGGGGCCTCCCCCGAAACAATGAGCAGTTCTTC
CASSQDRGLPRNNEQFF
>NA|TRBV6-5|few|TRBJ2-7
TGTGCCAGCAGTTACAACAGGGAAGGTTACGAGCAGTACTTC
CASSYNREGYEQYF
>NA|TRBV7-2|few|TRBJ2-7
TGTGCCAGCAGCTCGAGCTCCTACGAGCAGTACTTC
CASSSSSYEQYF
>TRBD1|TRBV5-1|once|TRBJ1-2
TGCGCCAGCACGCTTCGGCCCGGGACAGGGATTTATGGCTACACCTTC
CASTLRPGTGIYGYTF
>NA|TRBV18|NA|TRBJ1-1
TGTGCCAGCTCACTCCGACAGGAGAACACTGAAGCTTTCTTT
CASSLRQENTEAFF
>TRBD1|TRBV5-1|NA|TRBJ1-2
TGCGCCAGCAGCTTAGTTGACAGGGCCTATGGCTACACCTTC
CASSLVDRAYGYTF
>TRBD2|TRBV6-5|NA|TRBJ2-7
TGTGCCAGCAGTAAGGGGGGGACTAGCGCTTACGAGCAGTACTTC
CASSKGGTSAYEQYF
>NA|TRBV10-1|NA|TRBJ1-5
TGCGCCACCTTGACAGCCTGCTATAGCAATCAGCCCCAGCATTTT
CATLTACYSNQPQHF